Below are 15 T cell receptor beta chains sequenced from a single sample in a study of identical twins. TCRdb re-analysed the 5' RACE reads in MiXCR, keeping a single row per CDR3 protein. The sample carries about 210,000 distinct CDR3 sequences, 9.4% recorded once. Sequencing was performed on memory (CD45RO+) T cells sorted from blood. Receptor source: a woman between 18 and 29 years old in good health.

In nucleotides, the CDR3 is TGCGCCAGCAGCTTCGGCCAAGCGGACACCATATATTTT. Protein product: CASSFGQADTIYF. This chain links TRBV5-1 with TRBJ1-3; no clear D gene. Germline V gives CDR1 SGHRS, CDR2 YFSETQ. The CDR3 spans 13 residues. The germline V and J ends were trimmed by 2 bases and 8 bases, with 11 bases remaining between them.

The chain links TRBV7-3 to TRBJ2-1; D not resolved. V was shortened by 5 bases and J by 5 bases, with 10 bases between the two germline ends. The V gene's germline CDR1 is SGHTA and CDR2 FQGTGA. This CDR3 has 13 residues. The CDR3 here is CASSTSLDNEQFF. CDR3 nucleotide sequence: TGTGCCAGCAGCACCAGCCTGGACAATGAGCAGTTCTTC. The whole variable domain, remainder taken from reference TRBV7-3 and TRBJ2-1, is GAGVSQTPSNKVTEKGKYVELRCDPISGHTALYWYRQSLGQGPEFLIYFQGTGAADDSGLPNDRFFAVRPEGSVSTLKIQRTERGDSAVYLCASSTSLDNEQFFGPGTRLTVL.

The chain has TRBV11-2 and TRBJ2-1; D not certain. Germline values: CDR1 SGHAT, CDR2 FQNNGV. This CDR3 contains 16 residues. Trimming took 3 bases from V and 3 from J, leaving 15 bases between them. This CDR3 is CASSFRPSKVYNEQFF. The CDR3 DNA reads as TGTGCCAGCAGCTTCCGACCCAGCAAGGTCTACAATGAGCAGTTCTTC.

This clonotype has a handful of counts. The chain uses TRBV6-2 or TRBV6-3 and TRBJ2-5, with 10 bases fitting TRBD2. CDR1 is MNHEY, CDR2 SVGEGT, per germline. CDR3 length equals 17 residues. J was trimmed by 1 base and V by 6 bases; bases with no gene match: 11. The CDR3 region is CASSRRLAGGFQETQYF. CDR3 sequence (DNA): TGTGCCAGCAGCCGTCGACTAGCGGGTGGTTTCCAAGAGACCCAGTACTTC.

This clonotype showed up just a few times. The chain recombines TRBV20-1 with TRBJ2-1; 10 nucleotides align to TRBD2. The V segment lost 1 base and the J segment 6 bases; nucleotides outside the gene matches: 0. The CDR3 loop spans 13 amino acids. Germline loops: CDR1 DFQATT, CDR2 SNEGSKA (reference sequence). The CDR3 reads CSARGLAGNEQFF. DNA of the CDR3: TGCAGTGCTAGAGGACTAGCGGGCAATGAGCAGTTCTTC.

This clonotype appeared a few times. The chain employs TRBV5-1 and TRBJ1-3; TRBD1 might be the D (5 bases). Germline assignment: CDR1 SGHRS and CDR2 YFSETQ. The germline V and J ends were trimmed by 1 base and 0 bases, with 11 bases remaining between them. This CDR3 has 16 residues. The CDR3 here is CASSLYSQGSGNTIYF. DNA of the CDR3: TGCGCCAGCAGCTTGTATTCCCAGGGCTCTGGAAACACCATATATTTT.

The sample holds many counts of this clonotype. The genes are TRBV2 and TRBJ2-7, with D hard to call. The CDR3 runs 13 residues. Germline CDR1 and CDR2: SNHLY and FYNNEI. Trimming shortened V by 8 bases and J by 6 bases, and 17 bases separated the two germline ends. CDR3 DNA sequence: TGTGCCAGCCAGCACCCCCGCTTGGGCGAGCAGTACTTC. It specifies CASQHPRLGEQYF.

The chain links TRBV7-2 to TRBJ2-4; tentatively, D is TRBD2 (5 bases). The V end was cut by 1 base, the J end by 8 bases, with 15 bases between. Germline V lookup: CDR1 SGHTA, CDR2 FQGNSA. This CDR3 has 15 residues. DNA of the CDR3: TGTGCCAGCAGCTTAGATTTGAGGGCTGGGGACATTCAGTACTTC. This gives the protein CASSLDLRAGDIQYF.

This clonotype was picked up a small number of times. This chain joins TRBV7-2 and TRBJ2-3, with D hard to call. V lost 5 bases and J lost 1, with 10 bases in between. The CDR3 has 14 amino acids. Germline V CDR1 and CDR2: SGHTA, FQGNSA. CDR3 DNA sequence: TGTGCCAGCAGCAAGGCTTCGGGCACAGATACGCAGTATTTT. Translating gives CASSKASGTDTQYF.

The table lists this clonotype with many counts. The rearrangement uses TRBV12-3 or TRBV12-4 and TRBJ2-7; no reliable D call. Trimming shortened V by 2 bases and J by 6 bases, and 8 bases separated the two germline ends. This CDR3 spans 12 amino acids. CDR3 nucleotide sequence: TGTGCCAGCAGTTTATGGGGTTCCGAGCAGTACTTC. This encodes CASSLWGSEQYF.

The sample holds a few counts of this clonotype. The V gene is TRBV7-2, the J gene TRBJ2-1; D possibly corresponds to TRBD2 (6 bases). Germline V CDR1 and CDR2: SGHTA, FQGNSA. The CDR3 contains 14 residues. Trimming pared 1 base from V and 9 bases from J, leaving 13 bases between. The CDR3 protein is CASSLVPSAGEQFF. The CDR3 region has the DNA TGTGCCAGCAGCTTAGTACCTAGCGCAGGTGAGCAGTTCTTC.

The chain carries TRBV4-1 and TRBJ2-7, with D tentatively TRBD1 (7 bases). Germline V gene sequence: CDR1 MGHRA, CDR2 YSYEKL. V shed 0 bases and J shed 6 bases, with 18 bases lying between them. There are 16 residues in the CDR3. The chain's CDR3 is CASSQDLRRGQGEQYF. CDR3 in DNA: TGCGCCAGCAGCCAAGACCTCCGGAGGGGGCAAGGCGAGCAGTACTTC.

The genes are TRBV6-1 and TRBJ2-1; tentative D call: TRBD2 (5 bases). The CDR3 runs 14 residues. Deletions cut 8 bases from V and 0 bases from J, with 11 bases between. CDR1 and CDR2 from the germline V gene are MNHNS and SASEGT. The CDR3 coding sequence is TGTGCCAGCCGGAGAGGGAGCTCCTACAATGAGCAGTTCTTC. It specifies CASRRGSSYNEQFF.

The V call is TRBV25-1, the J call TRBJ2-2, with TRBD1 as a possible D gene (5 bases). Germline V gene data show CDR1 as MGHDK and CDR2 as SYGVNS. Deletions cut 6 bases from V and 6 bases from J, with 8 bases between. CDR3 length: 12 residues. CDR3 loop: CASSRVPGELFF. DNA for the CDR3: TGTGCCAGCAGCAGGGTACCCGGGGAGCTGTTTTTT.

This clonotype was detected ten times or more. This chain links TRBV7-9 with TRBJ1-1, with D possibly being TRBD1 (6 bases). The germline V gene has CDR1 SEHNR and CDR2 FQNEAQ (reference sequence). The CDR3 sequence is 14 residues long. Trimming shortened V by 5 bases and J by 5 bases, and 15 bases separated the two germline ends. The CDR3 reads CASSQGTGGTEAFF. The CDR3 DNA is TGTGCCAGCAGCCAGGGGACCGGCGGAACTGAAGCTTTCTTT.